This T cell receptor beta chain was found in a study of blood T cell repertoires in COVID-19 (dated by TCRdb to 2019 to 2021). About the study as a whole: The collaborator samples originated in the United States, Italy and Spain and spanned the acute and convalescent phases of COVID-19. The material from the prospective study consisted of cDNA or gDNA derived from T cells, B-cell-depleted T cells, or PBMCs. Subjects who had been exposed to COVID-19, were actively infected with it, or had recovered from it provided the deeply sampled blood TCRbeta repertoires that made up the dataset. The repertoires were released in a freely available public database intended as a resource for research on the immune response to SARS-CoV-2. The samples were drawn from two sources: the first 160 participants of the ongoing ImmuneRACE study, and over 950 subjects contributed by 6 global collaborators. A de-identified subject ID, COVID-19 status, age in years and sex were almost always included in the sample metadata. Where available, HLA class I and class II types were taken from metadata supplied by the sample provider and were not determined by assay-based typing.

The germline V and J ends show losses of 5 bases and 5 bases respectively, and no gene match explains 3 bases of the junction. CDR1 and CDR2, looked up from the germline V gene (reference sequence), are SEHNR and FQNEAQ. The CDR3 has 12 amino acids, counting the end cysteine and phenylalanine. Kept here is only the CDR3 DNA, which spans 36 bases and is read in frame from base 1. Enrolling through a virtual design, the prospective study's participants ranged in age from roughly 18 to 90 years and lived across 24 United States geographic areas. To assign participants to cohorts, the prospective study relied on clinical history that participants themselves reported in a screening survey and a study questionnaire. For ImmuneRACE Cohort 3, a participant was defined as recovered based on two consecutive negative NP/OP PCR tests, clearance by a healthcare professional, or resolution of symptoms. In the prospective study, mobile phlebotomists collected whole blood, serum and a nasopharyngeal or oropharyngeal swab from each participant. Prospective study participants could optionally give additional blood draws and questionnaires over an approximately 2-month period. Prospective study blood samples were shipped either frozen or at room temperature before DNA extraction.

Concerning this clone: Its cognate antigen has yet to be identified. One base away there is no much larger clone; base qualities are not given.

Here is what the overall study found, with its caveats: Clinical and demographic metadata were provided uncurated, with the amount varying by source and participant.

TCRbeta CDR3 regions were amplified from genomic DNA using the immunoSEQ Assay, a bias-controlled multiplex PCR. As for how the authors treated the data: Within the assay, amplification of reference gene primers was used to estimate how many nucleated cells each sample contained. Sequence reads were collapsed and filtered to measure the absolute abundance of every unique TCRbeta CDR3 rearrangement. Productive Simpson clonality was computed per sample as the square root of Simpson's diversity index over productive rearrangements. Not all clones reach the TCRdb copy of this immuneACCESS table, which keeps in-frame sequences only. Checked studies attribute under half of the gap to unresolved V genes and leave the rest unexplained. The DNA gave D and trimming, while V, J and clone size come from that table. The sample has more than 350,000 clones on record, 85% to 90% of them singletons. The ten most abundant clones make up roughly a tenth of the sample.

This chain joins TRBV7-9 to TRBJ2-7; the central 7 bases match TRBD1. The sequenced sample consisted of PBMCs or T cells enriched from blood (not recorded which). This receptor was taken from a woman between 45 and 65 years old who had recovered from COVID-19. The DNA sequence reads TGTGCCAGCAGCCCAGGGGGTCACGAGCAGTACTTC. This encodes CASSPGGHEQYF.